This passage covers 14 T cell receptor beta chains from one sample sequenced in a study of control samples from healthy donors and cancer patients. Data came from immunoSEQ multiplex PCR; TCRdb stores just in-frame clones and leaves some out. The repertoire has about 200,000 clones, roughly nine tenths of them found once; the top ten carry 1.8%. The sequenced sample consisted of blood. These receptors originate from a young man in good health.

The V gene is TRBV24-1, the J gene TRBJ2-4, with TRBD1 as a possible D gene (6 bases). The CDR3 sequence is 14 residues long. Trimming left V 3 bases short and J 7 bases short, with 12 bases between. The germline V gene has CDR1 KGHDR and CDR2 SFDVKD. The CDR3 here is CATSDTGLGNIQYF. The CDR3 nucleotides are TGTGCCACCAGTGATACAGGGTTGGGGAACATTCAGTACTTC.

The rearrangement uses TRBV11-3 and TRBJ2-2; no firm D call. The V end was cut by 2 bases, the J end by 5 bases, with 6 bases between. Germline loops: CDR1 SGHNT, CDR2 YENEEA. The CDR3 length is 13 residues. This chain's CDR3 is CASSLWTTGELFF. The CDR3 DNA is TGTGCCAGCAGCTTATGGACGACCGGGGAGCTGTTTTTT.

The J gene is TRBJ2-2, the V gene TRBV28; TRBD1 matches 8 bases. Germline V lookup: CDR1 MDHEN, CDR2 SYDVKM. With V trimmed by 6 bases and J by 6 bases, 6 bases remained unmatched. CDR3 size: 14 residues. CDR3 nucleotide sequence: TGTGCCAGCAGCGACAGGGGACGCGCCGGGGAGCTGTTTTTT. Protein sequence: CASSDRGRAGELFF.

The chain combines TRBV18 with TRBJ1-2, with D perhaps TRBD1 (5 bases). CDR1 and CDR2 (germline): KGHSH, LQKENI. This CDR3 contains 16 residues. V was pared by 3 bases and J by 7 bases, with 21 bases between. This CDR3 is CASSPAPTGRFGGYTF. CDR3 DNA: TGTGCCAGCTCACCTGCGCCAACGGGACGGTTTGGTGGCTACACCTTC.

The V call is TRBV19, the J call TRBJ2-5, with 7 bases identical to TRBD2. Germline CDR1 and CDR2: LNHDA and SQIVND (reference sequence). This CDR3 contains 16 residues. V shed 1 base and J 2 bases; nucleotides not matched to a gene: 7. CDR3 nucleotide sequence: TGTGCCAGTAGTATAGGTGGCGGGGGACCTCAAGAGACCCAGTACTTC. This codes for CASSIGGGGPQETQYF.

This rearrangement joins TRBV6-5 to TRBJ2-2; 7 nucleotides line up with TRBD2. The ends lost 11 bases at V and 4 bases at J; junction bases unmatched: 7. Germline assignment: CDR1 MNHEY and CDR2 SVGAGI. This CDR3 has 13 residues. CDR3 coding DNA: TGTGCCTCGGGACTATCCTCCACCGGGGAGCTGTTTTTT. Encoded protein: CASGLSSTGELFF.

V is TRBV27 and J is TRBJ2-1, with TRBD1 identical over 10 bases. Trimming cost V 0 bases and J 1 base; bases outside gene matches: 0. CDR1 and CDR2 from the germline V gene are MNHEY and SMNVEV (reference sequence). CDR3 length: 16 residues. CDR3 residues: CASSLSGQGSYNEQFF. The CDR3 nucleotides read TGTGCCAGCAGTTTATCGGGACAGGGGTCCTACAATGAGCAGTTCTTC.

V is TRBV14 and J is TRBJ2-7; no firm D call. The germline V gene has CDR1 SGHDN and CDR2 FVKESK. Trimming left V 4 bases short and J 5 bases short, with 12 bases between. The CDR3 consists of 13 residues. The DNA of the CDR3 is TGTGCCAGCAGCCCGCGGAATCTAAACGAGCAGTACTTC. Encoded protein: CASSPRNLNEQYF.

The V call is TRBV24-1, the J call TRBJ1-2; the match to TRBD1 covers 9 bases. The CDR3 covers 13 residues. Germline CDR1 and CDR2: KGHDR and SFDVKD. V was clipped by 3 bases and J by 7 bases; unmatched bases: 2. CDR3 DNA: TGTGCCACCAGTGATCGGACAGGGGTTGGCTACACCTTC. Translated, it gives CATSDRTGVGYTF.

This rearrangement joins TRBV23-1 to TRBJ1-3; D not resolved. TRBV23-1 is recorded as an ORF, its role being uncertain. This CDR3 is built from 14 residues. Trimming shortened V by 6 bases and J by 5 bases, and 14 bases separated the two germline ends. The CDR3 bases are TGCGCCAGCAGCCTTTGGTACGGGAGAAACACCATATATTTT. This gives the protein CASSLWYGRNTIYF.

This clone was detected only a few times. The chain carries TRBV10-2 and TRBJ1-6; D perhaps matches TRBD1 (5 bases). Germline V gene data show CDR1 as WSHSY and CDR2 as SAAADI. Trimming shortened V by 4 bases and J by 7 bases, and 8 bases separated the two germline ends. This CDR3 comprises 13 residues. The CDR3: CASSGQGNSPLHF. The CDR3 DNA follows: TGCGCCAGCAGTGGCCAGGGAAATTCACCCCTCCACTTT.

CDR3 sequence reads: CASSIAGTSEQYF. The CDR3 coding sequence is TGTGCCAGTAGTATAGCGGGAACGTCCGAGCAGTACTTC. V and J are TRBV19 and TRBJ2-7; D might be TRBD2 (5 bases). This CDR3 is 13 amino acids long. V lost 1 base, J lost 6 bases, and 10 bases lay in between. Germline values: CDR1 LNHDA, CDR2 SQIVND (reference sequence).

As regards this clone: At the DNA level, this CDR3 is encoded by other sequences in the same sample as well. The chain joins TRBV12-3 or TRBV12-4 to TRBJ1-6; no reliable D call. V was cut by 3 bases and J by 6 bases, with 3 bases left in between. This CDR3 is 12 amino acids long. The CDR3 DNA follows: TGTGCCAGCAGTTTTGGTAATTCACCCCTCCACTTT. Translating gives CASSFGNSPLHF.

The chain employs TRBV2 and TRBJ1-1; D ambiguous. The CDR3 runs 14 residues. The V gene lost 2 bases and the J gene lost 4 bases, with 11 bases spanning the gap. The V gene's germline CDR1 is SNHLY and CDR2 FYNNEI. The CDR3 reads CASSETTWGTEAFF. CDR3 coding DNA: TGTGCCAGCAGTGAAACAACCTGGGGCACTGAAGCTTTCTTT. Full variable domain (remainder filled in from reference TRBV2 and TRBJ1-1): EPEVTQTPSHQVTQMGQEVILRCVPISNHLYFYWYRQILGQKVEFLVSFYNNEISEKSEIFDDQFSVERPDGSNFTLKIRSTKLEDSAMYFCASSETTWGTEAFFGQGTRLTVV.